Presented here are 14 T cell receptor beta chains from one specimen sequenced in a study of blood T cell repertoires in COVID-19. The repertoire was sequenced with immunoSEQ multiplex PCR; TCRdb's copy has only in-frame clones and lacks some. The sample carries about 170,000 clones, around 84% recorded once. The sequenced sample was peripheral blood. These receptors were obtained from a human donor with acute or convalescent COVID-19. The donor label of this sample is uncertain.

This chain connects TRBV7-2 to TRBJ1-1; no clear D. The CDR3 has 13 residues. Germline lookup yields CDR1 SGHTA and CDR2 FQGNSA. V lost 6 bases to trimming and J lost 2 bases, with 10 bases between them. CDR3 coding DNA: TGTGCCAGCAGGAGACACGGAAACACTGAAGCTTTCTTT. As protein: CASRRHGNTEAFF.

This clone was observed once. The rearrangement joins TRBV7-9 to TRBJ1-2; the D is unclear. The germline V gene encodes CDR1 SEHNR and CDR2 FQNEAQ (reference sequence). This CDR3 spans 11 amino acids. V gave up 5 bases and J gave up 8 bases, with 9 bases separating them. CDR3 in DNA: TGTGCCAGCAGCAGTACATACGGCTACACCTTC. It codes for CASSSTYGYTF.

This clone has a single count. The chain couples TRBV29-1 to TRBJ1-2, with a possible D match to TRBD1 (6 bases). Germline CDR1 and CDR2: SQVTM and ANQGSEA. CDR3 size: 13 residues. The V end was cut by 6 bases, the J end by 0 bases, with 11 bases between. The CDR3 is CSVRTATNYGYTF. CDR3 sequence (DNA): TGCAGCGTCCGGACAGCAACTAACTATGGCTACACCTTC.

This sequence joins TRBV7-8 and TRBJ1-5, with D unclear. Trimming cost V 1 base and J 7 bases, with 14 bases left between them. The germline V gene has CDR1 SGHVS and CDR2 FQNEAQ. The CDR3 length is 15 residues. The CDR3 reads CASSLEYQAHQPQHF. The CDR3 nucleotides are TGTGCCAGCAGCTTAGAGTACCAGGCTCACCAGCCCCAGCATTTT.

V gene TRBV25-1 combines with J gene TRBJ2-1; TRBD1 matches at 8 bases. This CDR3 is 16 amino acids long. Germline V gene sequence: CDR1 MGHDK, CDR2 SYGVNS. The trim removed 1 base at V and 7 bases at J, leaving 9 bases unmatched. CDR3 nucleotides: TGTGCCAGCAGTGAATCTGGCAGGGGGCGAGAGAATGAGCAGTTCTTC. Translation: CASSESGRGRENEQFF.

This chain connects TRBV12-3 or TRBV12-4 to TRBJ2-7; TRBD2 is a possible D gene (5 bases). The CDR3 length is 12 residues. With 3 bases removed from V and 4 bases from J, the gap between germline ends came to 7 bases. The CDR3 region has the DNA TGTGCCAGCAGTTTTTCGGGATACGAGCAGTACTTC. Protein sequence: CASSFSGYEQYF.

The CDR3: CASSNPGQAHNEQFF. In DNA, the CDR3 is TGTGCCAGCAGTAATCCGGGACAGGCACACAATGAGCAGTTCTTC. The chain joins TRBV6-5 to TRBJ2-1; the match to TRBD1 covers 8 bases. The V segment lost 5 bases and the J segment 5 bases; nucleotides outside the gene matches: 8. Germline V gene data show CDR1 as MNHEY and CDR2 as SVGAGI. CDR3 length: 15 amino acids.

This chain links TRBV7-3 with TRBJ2-5, with TRBD1 identical over 7 bases. Unmatched junction bases numbered 9, after V lost 0 bases and J lost 5 bases. The CDR3 is 16 residues long. CDR1 SGHTA and CDR2 FQGTGA come from the germline V gene. The CDR3 nucleotides are TGTGCCAGCAGCTTAACCCCCGGGACAGTCGGGGAGACCCAGTACTTC. This gives the protein CASSLTPGTVGETQYF.

The V and J genes are TRBV3-1 (or the pseudogene TRBV3-2) and TRBJ1-2; 8 bases match TRBD1. The CDR3 spans 12 residues. Germline loops: CDR1 LGHDT, CDR2 YNNKEL (reference sequence). The V segment lost 5 bases and the J segment 8 bases; nucleotides outside the gene matches: 4. Here the CDR3 reads CASSATGGGYTF. CDR3 coding DNA: TGTGCCAGCAGCGCCACAGGGGGGGGCTACACCTTC.

The chain recombines TRBV14 with TRBJ1-6; 9 nucleotides align to TRBD1. The CDR3 spans 16 residues. Germline trimming cut 3 bases from V and 7 bases from J; bases unmatched to any gene: 7. The germline V gene has CDR1 SGHDN and CDR2 FVKESK. CDR3 in amino acids: CASSHLTGGANSPLHF. As DNA, the CDR3 is TGTGCCAGCAGCCACCTGACAGGGGGGGCAAATTCACCCCTCCACTTT.

This sequence joins TRBV19 and TRBJ2-3; 9 nucleotides match TRBD1. Germline lookup yields CDR1 LNHDA and CDR2 SQIVND (reference sequence). The J segment lost 5 bases and the V segment lost 5 bases, leaving 11 bases of the junction unmatched. The CDR3 loop spans 16 amino acids. For the CDR3, the DNA is TGTGCCAGTAGTCCCAACCCGGGACAGGGTCAAGATACGCAGTATTTT. Its translation: CASSPNPGQGQDTQYF.

The V gene is TRBV6-5, the J gene TRBJ2-1; 14 bases match TRBD2. Germline V lookup: CDR1 MNHEY, CDR2 SVGAGI. V shed 7 bases and J 6 bases; nucleotides not matched to a gene: 5. The length of the CDR3 is 15 residues. The CDR3, as DNA: TGTGCCAGCAACCGACTAGCGGGGGGGCCCAATGAGCAGTTCTTC. Translated: CASNRLAGGPNEQFF.

V is TRBV27 and J is TRBJ1-6; perhaps TRBD1 as D (6 bases). Germline CDR1 is MNHEY and CDR2 is SMNVEV (reference sequence). Trimming cost V 5 bases and J 10 bases, with 12 bases left between them. The CDR3 spans 13 residues. CDR3 protein: CASSQRQASPLHF. The CDR3 nucleotides are TGTGCCAGCAGTCAAAGACAGGCCTCACCCCTCCACTTT.

J is TRBJ1-1 and V is TRBV6-5; 12 bases map to TRBD1. The CDR3 has 14 amino acids. CDR1 and CDR2 from the germline V gene are MNHEY and SVGAGI. Trimming at V came to 8 bases and at J to 1 base, leaving 2 bases not matched to a gene. This CDR3 is CASQGQGANTEAFF. Written as DNA, the CDR3 is TGTGCCAGCCAGGGACAGGGGGCGAACACTGAAGCTTTCTTT.